This T cell receptor beta chain was documented in a study of immune evolution from preneoplasia to lung adenocarcinoma. Study-level points and caveats: KRAS-mutant nodules had the highest T cell clonality.

Comment on this clone: The antigen remains unidentified.

Resections took place in Japan or China from about 2013 to 2018. Two lung cancer pathologists independently confirmed each histologic diagnosis. Premalignant or tumor cells were enriched by macro-dissection after pathologic assessment. This table comes from immunoSEQ multiplex PCR, and its TCRdb copy is limited to in-frame clones, with some not included. This table has about 1,900 clones, 75% to 85% appearing once. Trimming shortened V by 4 bases and J by 3 bases, and 9 bases separated the two germline ends. This CDR3 spans 13 amino acids. Germline-derived CDR1 and CDR2 are MNHNS and SASEGT. The sequence was collected from a person between 65 and 79 years old with lung adenocarcinoma. The source material was FFPE atypical adenomatous hyperplasia tissue from the lung. Subset described: atypical adenomatous hyperplasia (AAH), lung preneoplasia. The rearrangement links TRBV6-1 to TRBJ2-5; weak D call: TRBD2 (5 bases). The CDR3 DNA reads as TGTGCCAGCAGTGTCCGGGGAGAAGAGACCCAGTACTTC. Protein sequence: CASSVRGEETQYF.